This TCR beta chain was recorded in a study of vaccination effects on CD4 cells after COVID-19 (dated by TCRdb to between 2022 and 2023). About the investigation overall: Each participant received two doses of an mRNA SARS-CoV-2 vaccine, either BNT162b2 or mRNA-1273. In both COVID-19 convalescent patients and infection-naive vaccine recipients, the study compared SARS-CoV-2 spike-specific CD4+ TCR repertoires from before mRNA vaccination with those from after it. Altogether, around eleven COVID-19 convalescent patients and a few SARS-CoV-2-naive healthy vaccine recipients made up the full study. The Oncomine TCR Beta short-read assay on an Illumina iSeq 100 was used to sequence cultures from other donors in the study.

The library was produced with the immunoSEQ multiplex PCR assay. DNA from the cultured and isolated CD4+ T cells underwent TCR beta CDR3 sequencing. The authors processed their data as follows. Non-productive TCR sequences were discarded, and reads were trimmed to the CDR3 region, with only CDR3s of 7 or more amino acids retained. Antigen-specific clonotypes were identified with the MANAFEST web app by comparing expansion in peptide wells against reference cultures. Positive clones required FDR<0.05 expansion versus reference and all other wells, odds ratio above 5, and frequency above 0.1% in two replicate wells. Cross-reactive clonotypes were defined as significantly expanded in SARS-CoV-2 spike wells and in at least one common cold coronavirus spike condition. CDR3 similarity was assessed by Levenshtein distance with the stringdist R package, and unrooted trees were built with ape in R 3.6.1. TCRdb took over this immuneACCESS table, retaining in-frame rearrangements with V and J assigned. Such tables are incomplete; in checked studies, under half of the missing clones stem from an unresolved V gene, and the remainder is unexplained. Clone size and V and J calls were adopted from that table, with D and trimming inferred from the DNA. The sample table holds roughly 23,000 clones, of which roughly 73% were seen once. The ten largest clones take up about an eighth of the sample.

Paper-wide results and their limitations: Clones induced by infection and clones induced by vaccination both contracted markedly at late timepoints after vaccination, which fits with T cell responses waning over time. Among healthy vaccine recipients, nearly all vaccine-induced clones were SARS-CoV-2 mono-reactive, and only 1 of 255 was cross-reactive with common cold coronaviruses. Limitations of the study were the small number of convalescent patients and the absence of early post-infection timepoints.

In the ViraFEST assay, PBMC were stimulated with viral peptide pools, and antigen-specific CD4+ T cell clonotypes were then identified by expansion using TCR sequencing. After approximately eleven days of culture, CD4+ T cells were isolated with the EasySep CD4+ T cell isolation kit. The absence of prior SARS-CoV-2 infection in healthy vaccine recipients was confirmed by negative nucleocapsid antibodies before and after vaccination. About 2.1 million PBMC per well were cultured with 8.5 to 10 ug/ml peptides in IMDM containing around 5.3% human AB serum, 8.5 to 10 IU/ml IL-2 and gentamicin. Half of the culture medium was replaced with fresh IL-2-containing medium on days 3 and 7. Unless noted otherwise, every peptide stimulation condition was grown in triplicate wells. Using Ficoll-Paque Plus gradient centrifugation, PBMC were separated from whole blood and then either used fresh or cryopreserved at -140C. The spike proteins of SARS-CoV-2 and of the common cold coronaviruses HCoV-NL63, HCoV-OC43 and HCoV-229E were spanned by overlapping peptide pools. The QIAamp micro DNA kit was used to extract genomic DNA from the cultured CD4+ T cells.

The CDR3 goes from the cysteine to the phenylalanine over 17 residues. Only the CDR3 DNA stays, 51 bases, in frame from base 1. The trim is 0 bases for V and 1 base for J, with a gap of 16 bases between the germline ends. The germline V gene provides CDR1 LGHNT and CDR2 FRNRAP. A remark on this clone: Its cognate antigen has yet to be identified. Per-base quality was not reported, and no clone a single base away is much larger than it.

This sequence uses TRBV12-5 and TRBJ2-7; possibly the D gene is TRBD2, per 6 matching bases. The TCR sequence derives from a human donor who received a COVID-19 vaccine. The sample was CD4+ T cells from PBMCs cultured with HCoV-229E spike peptides, taken before COVID-19 vaccination. Per the publication, the cell subset or site label means: HCoV-229E spike overlapping peptide pool stimulation. The nucleotides are TGTGCTAGTGGTTTGGTACTTTTGGCGGGGACTTCCTACGAGCAGTACTTC. This gives the protein CASGLVLLAGTSYEQYF.